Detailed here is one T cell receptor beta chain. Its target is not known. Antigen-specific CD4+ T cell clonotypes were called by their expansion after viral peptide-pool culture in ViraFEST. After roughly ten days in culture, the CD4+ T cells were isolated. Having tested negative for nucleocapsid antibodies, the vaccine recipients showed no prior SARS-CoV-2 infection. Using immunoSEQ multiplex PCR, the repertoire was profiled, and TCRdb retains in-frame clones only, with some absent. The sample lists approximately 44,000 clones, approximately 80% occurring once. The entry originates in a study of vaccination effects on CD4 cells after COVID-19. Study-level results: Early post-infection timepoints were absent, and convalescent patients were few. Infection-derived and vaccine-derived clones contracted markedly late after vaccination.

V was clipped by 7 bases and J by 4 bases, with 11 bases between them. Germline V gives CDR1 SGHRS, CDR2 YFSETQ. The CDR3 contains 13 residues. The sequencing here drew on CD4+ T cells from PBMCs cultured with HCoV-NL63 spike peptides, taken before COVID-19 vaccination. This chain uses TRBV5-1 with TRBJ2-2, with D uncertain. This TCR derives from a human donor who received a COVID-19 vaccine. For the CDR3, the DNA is TGCGCCAGCTCCCCCTTGGCCACCGGGGAGCTGTTTTTT. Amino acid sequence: CASSPLATGELFF.